Sequencing of this TCR beta chain was carried out in a study of blood T cell repertoires in COVID-19. The CDR3 totals 17 residues. Trimming took off 4 bases at V and 0 bases at J, with 13 bases between the two ends. Germline CDR1 and CDR2: SNHLY and FYNNEI. This table comes from immunoSEQ multiplex PCR, and its TCRdb copy is limited to in-frame clones, with some not included. The data hold 150,000 or so clones, with under 95% observed a single time. Sequencing input: peripheral blood. The chain joins TRBV2 to TRBJ2-6, with D possibly TRBD2 on 5 matching bases. This TCR came from a man in his 60s with active or convalescent COVID-19. CDR3 sequence: CASSVRAGRSGANVLTF. The CDR3 DNA follows: TGTGCCAGCAGTGTGAGGGCAGGACGCTCTGGGGCCAACGTCCTGACTTTC.